The 26 T cell receptor beta chains given below trace back to one sample, sequenced in a study of shared clonotypes between healthy human individuals. Generated by immunoSEQ multiplex PCR, the TCRdb table keeps only in-frame clones and is missing some. The sample has 2 million to 2.5 million clones, 85% to 95% seen once; the top ten hold 0.13%. The specimen sequenced was naive CD4+ T cells sorted from blood. Subset denoted: CD45RA+ positively selected. The receptor set was obtained from a man between 18 and 29 years old in good health.

The chain carries TRBV27 and TRBJ2-3, with D perhaps given as TRBD1 or TRBD2 (5 bases each). CDR3 size: 14 residues. Germline V gene sequence: CDR1 MNHEY, CDR2 SMNVEV (reference sequence). Trimming took off 5 bases at V and 0 bases at J, with 9 bases between the two ends. CDR3 residues: CASSKWDSTDTQYF. In DNA, the CDR3 is TGTGCCAGCAGTAAGTGGGACAGCACAGATACGCAGTATTTT.

V and J are TRBV5-1 and TRBJ1-3; tentatively, D is TRBD1 (5 bases). Trimming pared 5 bases from V and 0 bases from J, leaving 12 bases between. CDR3 length: 15 amino acids. The germline gives CDR1 SGHRS, CDR2 YFSETQ. The DNA of the CDR3 is TGCGCCAGCAGTTTCGTGGGGACCTCTGGAAACACCATATATTTT. Encoded protein: CASSFVGTSGNTIYF.

This clone was seen once. This sequence joins TRBV28 and TRBJ1-5, with 10 bases aligning to TRBD1. Germline CDR1 MDHEN, CDR2 SYDVKM. CDR3 length equals 16 residues. J gave up 7 bases and V 6 bases, and 12 bases lay outside the gene matches. This CDR3 reads CASRPGQGPSTQPQHF. CDR3 coding DNA: TGTGCCAGCAGACCGGGACAGGGGCCCTCCACCCAGCCCCAGCATTTT.

V is TRBV11-2 and J is TRBJ2-1; the match to TRBD1 covers 7 bases. This CDR3 region has 15 residues. Germline V gene lookup returns CDR1 SGHAT and CDR2 FQNNGV. The V gene end was trimmed by 2 bases and the J gene end by 3 bases; junction bases not matched to a gene: 4. Written as DNA, the CDR3 is TGTGCCAGCAGCTTACAGGGGGTCCACTACAATGAGCAGTTCTTC. It yields the protein CASSLQGVHYNEQFF.

The chain couples TRBV6-1 to TRBJ1-5; D is undetermined. Germline assignment: CDR1 MNHNS and CDR2 SASEGT. The CDR3 covers 14 residues. The V and J ends lost 2 bases and 5 bases respectively, with 10 bases between them. The DNA of the CDR3 is TGTGCCAGCAGTGAACAATTCCTCCATCAGCCCCAGCATTTT. This translates into CASSEQFLHQPQHF.

The V and J genes are TRBV6-6 and TRBJ1-6; maybe TRBD1 (6 bases). The germline gives CDR1 MNHNY, CDR2 SVGAGI (reference sequence). This CDR3 has 13 residues. The V and J ends lost 7 bases and 7 bases respectively, with 11 bases between them. CDR3 nucleotide sequence: TGTGCCAGCATGGACAGCTTGAATTCACCCCTCCACTTT. This gives the protein CASMDSLNSPLHF.

The chain carries TRBV6-5 and TRBJ1-1; 10 bases agree with TRBD1. The ends lost 5 bases at V and 5 bases at J; junction bases unmatched: 8. Germline V gene data show CDR1 as MNHEY and CDR2 as SVGAGI. The length of the CDR3 is 15 residues. The CDR3 DNA sequence: TGTGCCAGCAGTACGATGGGACAGGGGCAAACTGAAGCTTTCTTT. Translated: CASSTMGQGQTEAFF.

This chain links TRBV19 with TRBJ2-5; the D call may be TRBD1 or TRBD2 (5 bases each). Germline-derived CDR1 and CDR2 are LNHDA and SQIVND (reference sequence). CDR3 length: 16 amino acids. The V and J ends lost 3 bases and 1 base respectively, with 15 bases between them. The CDR3 DNA follows: TGTGCCAGTAGTATGCAGCCGGGACCAGGCCAAGAGACCCAGTACTTC. Translation: CASSMQPGPGQETQYF. The full variable domain, its missing parts supplied by reference TRBV19 and TRBJ2-5, is DGGITQSPKYLFRKEGQNVTLSCEQNLNHDAMYWYRQDPGQGLRLIYYSQIVNDFQKGDIAEGYSVSREKKESFPLTVTSAQKNPTAFYLCASSMQPGPGQETQYFGPGTRLLVL.

The V and J genes are TRBV9 and TRBJ1-4; a possible D gene is TRBD1 (5 bases). Trimming left V 2 bases short and J 12 bases short, with 14 bases between. This CDR3 comprises 13 residues. Germline V gene sequence: CDR1 SGDLS, CDR2 YYNGEE. The CDR3 here is CASSVHAAGELFF. CDR3 nucleotides: TGTGCCAGCAGCGTCCATGCCGCGGGGGAACTGTTTTTT. Supplemented by reference TRBV9 and TRBJ1-4, the full variable domain reads DSGVTQTPKHLITATGQRVTLRCSPRSGDLSVYWYQQSLDQGLQFLIQYYNGEERAKGNILERFSAQQFPDLHSELNLSSLELGDSALYFCASSVHAAGELFFGSGTQLSVL.

The rearrangement uses TRBV9 and TRBJ2-7; 9 positions agree with TRBD1. In germline, CDR1 is SGDLS, CDR2 YYNGEE. Unmatched junction bases numbered 6, after V lost 3 bases and J lost 5 bases. There are 14 residues in the CDR3. The CDR3: CASSARDRDNEQYF. CDR3 nucleotides: TGTGCCAGCAGCGCCCGGGACAGGGACAACGAGCAGTACTTC. Full variable domain (remainder filled in from reference TRBV9 and TRBJ2-7): DSGVTQTPKHLITATGQRVTLRCSPRSGDLSVYWYQQSLDQGLQFLIQYYNGEERAKGNILERFSAQQFPDLHSELNLSSLELGDSALYFCASSARDRDNEQYFGPGTRLTVT.

The chain uses TRBV7-2 and TRBJ2-3; the D gene is possibly TRBD2 (6 bases). CDR3 length: 14 residues. V lost 1 base to trimming and J lost 4 bases, with 9 bases between them. Germline V lookup: CDR1 SGHTA, CDR2 FQGNSA. DNA of the CDR3: TGTGCCAGCAGCTTAGTGGGGACTGCAGATACGCAGTATTTT. This codes for CASSLVGTADTQYF.

The gene calls are TRBV30 and TRBJ2-3; possible D gene TRBD2, 6 bases. V was shortened by 5 bases and J by 6 bases, with 21 bases between the two germline ends. Germline V gene lookup returns CDR1 GTSNPN and CDR2 SVGIG (reference sequence). The CDR3 sequence is 15 residues long. The CDR3 is CAWLGQGLSEDTQYF. The CDR3 coding sequence is TGTGCCTGGTTGGGGCAGGGACTCTCGGAGGATACGCAGTATTTT.

The CDR3 nucleotides are TGTGCCAGCAGCGTAGGAGGGGTCCCCTCCTACAATGAGCAGTTCTTC. Translating it yields CASSVGGVPSYNEQFF. The V call is TRBV5-4, the J call TRBJ2-1, with D perhaps TRBD2 (6 bases). Germline V CDR1 and CDR2: SGHNT, YYREEE (reference sequence). The V end was cut by 4 bases, the J end by 0 bases, with 14 bases between. The CDR3 extends over 16 amino acids.

The table lists this clone with a count of one. The rearrangement joins TRBV19 to TRBJ2-3; the D gene is possibly TRBD2 (6 bases). Per germline, CDR1 LNHDA and CDR2 SQIVND (reference sequence). The CDR3 spans 15 residues. V was clipped by 5 bases and J by 8 bases, with 20 bases between them. Written as DNA, the CDR3 is TGTGCCAGTAGTTTAAGACTAGTAAACTTCGCTACGCAGTATTTT. It is translated as CASSLRLVNFATQYF.

The chain uses TRBV19 and TRBJ1-2, with D maybe TRBD1 (5 bases). V lost 4 bases and J lost 2, with 11 bases in between. Germline lookup yields CDR1 LNHDA and CDR2 SQIVND (reference sequence). This CDR3 is 14 amino acids long. As DNA, the CDR3 is TGTGCCAGTAGTAGGGGGTCAGACAACTATGGCTACACCTTC. This gives the protein CASSRGSDNYGYTF.

J is TRBJ1-6 and V is TRBV5-1; a weak D match, TRBD1 (6 bases). The V end lost 6 bases, the J end lost 3 bases, and 19 bases lay between the germline ends. This CDR3 region has 17 residues. Germline V lookup: CDR1 SGHRS, CDR2 YFSETQ. CDR3 DNA sequence: TGCGCCAGCAATTACAGGGCCCGCTGGGGCTATAATTCACCCCTCCACTTT. Its protein product is CASNYRARWGYNSPLHF.

The J gene is TRBJ2-7, the V gene TRBV6-5; D is ambiguous. The CDR3 covers 16 residues. V was shortened by 0 bases and J by 1 base, with 13 bases between the two germline ends. Per germline, CDR1 MNHEY and CDR2 SVGAGI. The CDR3 loop reads CASSYSSRIDSYEQYF. The CDR3 DNA reads TGTGCCAGCAGTTACTCGAGTAGGATCGATTCCTACGAGCAGTACTTC.

This CDR3 is CASSQLLEGTEAFF. CDR3 bases: TGCGCCAGCAGCCAACTACTCGAGGGCACTGAAGCTTTCTTT. The genes are TRBV5-1 and TRBJ1-1; D gene uncertain. The germline V gene encodes CDR1 SGHRS and CDR2 YFSETQ. V was pared by 4 bases and J by 4 bases, with 14 bases between. This CDR3 is built from 14 residues.

The chain links TRBV12-1 to TRBJ2-1. TRBV12-1 is a documented pseudogene. This CDR3 contains 13 residues. In nucleotides, the CDR3 is TGTGCCAGCAGCAATTCTTCGGGACCTGAGCAGTTCTTC. Encoded protein: CASSNSSGPEQFF.

The V and J genes are TRBV18 and TRBJ1-1, with a possible D match to TRBD1 (6 bases). The V and J ends lost 1 base and 10 bases respectively, with 16 bases between them. The CDR3 spans 14 residues. The germline V gene encodes CDR1 KGHSH and CDR2 LQKENI. CDR3 in amino acids: CASSPQAGEIGAFF. CDR3 DNA sequence: TGTGCCAGCTCACCACAGGCAGGGGAAATAGGAGCTTTCTTT.

V is TRBV18 and J is TRBJ2-5; D is undetermined. V lost 5 bases and J lost 3, with 4 bases in between. The CDR3 length is 11 residues. Germline V gene sequence: CDR1 KGHSH, CDR2 LQKENI. This CDR3 reads CASSDKETQYF. In nucleotides, the CDR3 is TGTGCCAGCTCAGACAAAGAGACCCAGTACTTC.

The rearrangement joins TRBV6-5 to TRBJ1-5; perhaps TRBD1 as D (5 bases). The V end was cut by 6 bases, the J end by 7 bases, with 13 bases between. This CDR3 region has 13 residues. Looked up from germline, CDR1 is MNHEY and CDR2 is SVGAGI. The CDR3 bases are TGTGCCAGCAGGTCCCAGGGTGGCCAGCCCCAGCATTTT. This translates into CASRSQGGQPQHF.

The chain links TRBV7-3 to TRBJ2-3; no reliable D call. Germline V gene lookup returns CDR1 SGHTA and CDR2 FQGTGA. The CDR3 extends over 15 amino acids. V was trimmed by 5 bases and J by 2 bases, leaving 14 bases between them. CDR3 DNA sequence: TGTGCCAGCAGCCAATCGAAGGCCCCCACAGATACGCAGTATTTT. This gives the protein CASSQSKAPTDTQYF.

This sequence joins TRBV6-5 and TRBJ1-3; a possible D gene is TRBD1 (6 bases). Trimming took 0 bases from V and 0 from J, leaving 9 bases between them. The CDR3 is made up of 16 amino acids. Germline-derived CDR1 and CDR2 are MNHEY and SVGAGI. Here the CDR3 DNA reads TGTGCCAGCAGTTACTCAGGACAGAGCTCTGGAAACACCATATATTTT. Translated: CASSYSGQSSGNTIYF.

The chain is built from TRBV6-6 and TRBJ2-2; 8 nucleotides agree with TRBD1. V lost 6 bases, J lost 4 bases, and 10 bases stayed unmatched. This CDR3 has 16 amino acids. Germline CDR1 MNHNY, CDR2 SVGAGI (reference sequence). The CDR3 sequence: CASSRGDRSFTGELFF. In DNA form, the CDR3 reads TGTGCCAGCAGCCGTGGGGACAGGAGCTTCACCGGGGAGCTGTTTTTT.

The chain couples TRBV2 to TRBJ1-2; TRBD1 matches at 7 bases. V was clipped by 9 bases and J by 4 bases; unmatched bases: 11. Germline assignment: CDR1 SNHLY and CDR2 FYNNEI. CDR3 length equals 14 residues. As DNA, the CDR3 is TGTGCCAGTTCGACAGGGAAGGGCAGCTATGGCTACACCTTC. Translation: CASSTGKGSYGYTF.